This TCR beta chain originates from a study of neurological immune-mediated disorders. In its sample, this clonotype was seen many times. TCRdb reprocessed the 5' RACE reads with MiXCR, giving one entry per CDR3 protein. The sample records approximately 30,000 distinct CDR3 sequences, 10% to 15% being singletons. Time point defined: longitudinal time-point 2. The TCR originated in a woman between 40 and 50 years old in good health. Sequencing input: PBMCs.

Written as DNA, the CDR3 is TGCAGCGTTGATAGATTTTGGACTAGCGGGACCTCCACAGATACGCAGTATTTT. It yields the protein CSVDRFWTSGTSTDTQYF. This chain connects TRBV29-1 to TRBJ2-3; 12 positions match TRBD2. The CDR3 runs 18 residues. V lost 3 bases to trimming and J lost 2 bases; unmatched junction nucleotides: 12. From germline, CDR1 is SQVTM and CDR2 ANQGSEA.